This T cell receptor (beta chain) was obtained from a study of monozygotic twins with inflammatory bowel disease. Study results and limitations: Twin pairs that were concordant did not differ from discordant pairs in repertoire similarity, possibly from limited power. Support was lacking for any single strong IBD-associated signal or clonotype.

A remark on this clonotype: Its antigen remains unidentified.

Molecular identifiers with 6-nucleotide sample barcodes were added during cDNA synthesis via template switching. Two nested PCRs, roughly 17 and 9 cycles, amplified TCRalpha and TCRbeta cDNA. Using the 5' RACE reads, TCRdb records one entry per CDR3 protein without DNA. The sample's table shows some 200,000 distinct CDR3 sequences. Sequencing was carried out using blood. The receptor's source is a human donor with ulcerative colitis or Crohn's disease, or a healthy co-twin of an affected twin (not recorded which).

CDR3 region: CSAPTLRNTIYF. The V call is TRBV20-1, the J call TRBJ1-3. Germline values: CDR1 DFQATT, CDR2 SNEGSKA (reference sequence). This CDR3 contains 12 residues.